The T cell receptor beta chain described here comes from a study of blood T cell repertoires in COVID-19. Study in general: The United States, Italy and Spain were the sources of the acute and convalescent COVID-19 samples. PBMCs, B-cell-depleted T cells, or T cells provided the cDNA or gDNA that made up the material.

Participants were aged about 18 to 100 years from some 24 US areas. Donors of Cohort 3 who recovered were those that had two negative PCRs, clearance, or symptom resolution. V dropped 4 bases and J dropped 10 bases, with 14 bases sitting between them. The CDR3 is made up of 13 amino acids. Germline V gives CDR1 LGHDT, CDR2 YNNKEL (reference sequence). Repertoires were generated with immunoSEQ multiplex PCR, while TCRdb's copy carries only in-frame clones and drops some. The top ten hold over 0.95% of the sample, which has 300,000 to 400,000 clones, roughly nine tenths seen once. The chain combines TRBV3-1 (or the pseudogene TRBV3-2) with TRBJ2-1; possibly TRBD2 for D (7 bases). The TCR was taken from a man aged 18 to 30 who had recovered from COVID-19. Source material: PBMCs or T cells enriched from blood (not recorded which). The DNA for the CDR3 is TGTGCCAGCAGCCTTAGGGGGGGAGAGGAGCAGTTCTTC. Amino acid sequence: CASSLRGGEEQFF.